Sequencing of this T cell receptor (beta chain) was carried out in a study of shared clonotypes between healthy human individuals. The CDR3 sequence is 15 residues long. Trimming shortened V by 2 bases and J by 0 bases, and 8 bases separated the two germline ends. Germline V gene sequence: CDR1 SGHAT, CDR2 FQDESV (reference sequence). The sample holds one count of this clone. The table came from immunoSEQ multiplex PCR; TCRdb's copy has only in-frame clones and leaves some out. The table records about 2.3 million clones, around 93% of them present only once. This TCR came from a man aged 18 to 30 in good health. Some clones in this sample may be carry-over from other donors' samples. The sample was naive CD4+ T cells from PBMCs. Indicated subset: CD45RA+ positively selected. The chain links TRBV11-1 to TRBJ2-4; possibly TRBD1 for D (6 bases). The CDR3 bases are TGTGCCAGCAGCTTAACAGGGATAGCCAAAAACATTCAGTACTTC. Its translation: CASSLTGIAKNIQYF.